Sequencing of this T cell receptor beta chain was carried out in a study of OX40 agonist ivuxolimab in advanced cancers. Across the whole study: Intravenous ivuxolimab at 0.01 to 10 mg/kg was given to patients every 2 weeks. Dose-escalation patients were diagnosed with hepatocellular carcinoma, melanoma, renal cell cancer or head and neck cancer. Partial responses, seen in three patients, involved one hepatocellular carcinoma and two cutaneous melanomas. Findings and limits, study-wide: CD4+ T cells averaged fewer expanded clones than CD8+ T cells.

Concerning this clone itself: Antigen specificity is unknown.

The J segment lost 2 bases and the V segment lost 5 bases, leaving 7 bases of the junction unmatched. Germline values: CDR1 SQVTM, CDR2 ANQGSEA. This CDR3 spans 14 amino acids. The table came from immunoSEQ multiplex PCR; TCRdb's copy has only in-frame clones and leaves some out. The sample holds roughly 76,000 clones, more than 65% seen once. The sample consisted of CD4+ or CD8+ T cells sorted from blood, taken in a trial of the OX40 agonist ivuxolimab. The chain uses TRBV29-1 and TRBJ1-2; TRBD1 matches at 8 bases. This sequence originates from an adult with an advanced solid tumor such as melanoma, head and neck, liver or kidney cancer. The CDR3 DNA reads as TGCAGCGTTCTCGATGGACAGGGAAACTATGGCTACACCTTC. This sequence encodes CSVLDGQGNYGYTF. Combining the CDR3 with reference TRBV29-1 and TRBJ1-2 gives the whole variable domain SAVISQKPSRDICQRGTSLTIQCQVDSQVTMMFWYRQQPGQSLTLIATANQGSEATYESGFVIDKFPISRPNLTFSTLTVSNMSPEDSSIYLCSVLDGQGNYGYTFGSGTRLTVV.